This T cell receptor beta chain was documented in a study of blood T cell repertoires in COVID-19. The overall study: Samples representing acute and convalescent COVID-19 were sourced from the United States, Italy and Spain. The cDNA or gDNA used as material had been derived from T cells, B-cell-depleted T cells, or PBMCs.

Original data processing: Counts of nucleated cells, estimated from reference gene primer amplification, were obtained. Here immunoSEQ multiplex PCR was the method, and the copy in TCRdb shows in-frame clones only, minus some. The DNA gave D and trimming, while V, J and clone size come from that table. The profile shows about 44,000 clones, around 82% of them singletons. This clone came up a few times. This CDR3 comprises 14 residues. Trimming cost V 4 bases and J 3 bases, with 11 bases left between them. Germline V CDR1 and CDR2: SGHRS, YFSETQ. The rearrangement joins TRBV5-1 to TRBJ1-5; D possibly corresponds to TRBD1 (5 bases). This clonotype was sampled from a woman aged 65 to 85 with acute or convalescent COVID-19. Sequenced input: peripheral blood. The DNA of the CDR3 is TGCGCCAGCAGCCCCGGGGGGTACAATCAGCCCCAGCATTTT. It translates to CASSPGGYNQPQHF.